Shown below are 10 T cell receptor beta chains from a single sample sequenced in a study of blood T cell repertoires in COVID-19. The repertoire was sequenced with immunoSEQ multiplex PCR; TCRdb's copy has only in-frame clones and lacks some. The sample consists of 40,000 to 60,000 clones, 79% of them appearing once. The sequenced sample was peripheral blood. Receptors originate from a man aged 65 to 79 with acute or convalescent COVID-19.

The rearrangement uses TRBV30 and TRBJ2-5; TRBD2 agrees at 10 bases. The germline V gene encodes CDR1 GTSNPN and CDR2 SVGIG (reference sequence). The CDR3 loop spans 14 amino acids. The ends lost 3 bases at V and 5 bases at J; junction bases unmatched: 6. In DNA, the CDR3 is TGTGCCTGGAGCCCTAGCGGGAGTGGGGAGACCCAGTACTTC. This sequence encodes CAWSPSGSGETQYF.

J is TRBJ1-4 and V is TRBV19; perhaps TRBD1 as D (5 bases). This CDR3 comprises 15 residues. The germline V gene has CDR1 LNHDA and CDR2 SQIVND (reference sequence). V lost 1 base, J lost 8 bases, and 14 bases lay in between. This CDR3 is CASSIAAGLWEKLFF. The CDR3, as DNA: TGTGCCAGTAGTATAGCGGCAGGGTTATGGGAAAAACTGTTTTTT.

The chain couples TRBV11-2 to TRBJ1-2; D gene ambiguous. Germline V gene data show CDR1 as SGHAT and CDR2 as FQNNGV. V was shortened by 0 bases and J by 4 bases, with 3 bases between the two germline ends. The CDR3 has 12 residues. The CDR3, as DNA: TGTGCCAGCAGCTTAGACAGCTATGGCTACACCTTC. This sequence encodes CASSLDSYGYTF.

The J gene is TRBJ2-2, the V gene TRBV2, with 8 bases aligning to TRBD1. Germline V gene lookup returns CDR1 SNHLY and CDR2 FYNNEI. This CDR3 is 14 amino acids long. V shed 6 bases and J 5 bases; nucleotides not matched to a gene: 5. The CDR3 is CASSRTGRTGELFF. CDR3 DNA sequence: TGTGCCAGCAGCAGGACAGGGAGGACCGGGGAGCTGTTTTTT.

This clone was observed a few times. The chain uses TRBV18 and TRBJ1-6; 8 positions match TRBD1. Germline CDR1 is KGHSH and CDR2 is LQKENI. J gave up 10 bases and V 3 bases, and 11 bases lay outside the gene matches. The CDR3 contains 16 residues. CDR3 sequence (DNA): TGTGCCAGCTCACCCACGGGACAGGAATTGGGGTCACCCCTCCACTTT. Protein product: CASSPTGQELGSPLHF. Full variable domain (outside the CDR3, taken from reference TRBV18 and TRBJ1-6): NAGVMQNPRHLVRRRGQEARLRCSPMKGHSHVYWYRQLPEEGLKFMVYLQKENIIDESGMPKERFSAEFPKEGPSILRIQQVVRGDSAAYFCASSPTGQELGSPLHFGNGTRLTVT.

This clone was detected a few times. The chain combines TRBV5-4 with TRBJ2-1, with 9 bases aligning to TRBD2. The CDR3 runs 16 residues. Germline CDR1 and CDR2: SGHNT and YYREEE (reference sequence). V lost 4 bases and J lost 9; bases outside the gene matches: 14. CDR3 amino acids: CASSPKFAGGSGEQFF. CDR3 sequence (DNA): TGTGCCAGCAGCCCGAAATTCGCGGGAGGGTCGGGTGAGCAGTTCTTC.

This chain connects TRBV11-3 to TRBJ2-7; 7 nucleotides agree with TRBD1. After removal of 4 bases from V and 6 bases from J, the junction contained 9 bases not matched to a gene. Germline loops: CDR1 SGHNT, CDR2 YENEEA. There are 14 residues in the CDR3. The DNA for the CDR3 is TGTGCCAGCAGCTCAGGGGGTATTTGGGCCGAGCAGTACTTC. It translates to CASSSGGIWAEQYF. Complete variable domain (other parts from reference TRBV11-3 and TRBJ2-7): EAGVVQSPRYKIIEKKQPVAFWCNPISGHNTLYWYLQNLGQGPELLIRYENEEAVDDSQLPKDRFSAERLKGVDSTLKIQPAELGDSAVYLCASSSGGIWAEQYFGPGTRLTVT.

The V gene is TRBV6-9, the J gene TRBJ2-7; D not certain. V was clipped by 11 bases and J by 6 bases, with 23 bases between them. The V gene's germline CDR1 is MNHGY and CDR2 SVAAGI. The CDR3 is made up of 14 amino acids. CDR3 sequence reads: CAGSRVSKNGEQYF. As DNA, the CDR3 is TGTGCCGGTTCCCGCGTGTCCAAGAATGGCGAGCAGTACTTC.

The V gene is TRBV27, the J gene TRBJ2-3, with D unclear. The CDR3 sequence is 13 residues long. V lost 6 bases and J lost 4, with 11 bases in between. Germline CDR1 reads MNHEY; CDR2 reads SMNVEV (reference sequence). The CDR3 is CASRPRVADTQYF. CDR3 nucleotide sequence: TGTGCCAGCAGGCCTCGGGTCGCAGATACGCAGTATTTT.

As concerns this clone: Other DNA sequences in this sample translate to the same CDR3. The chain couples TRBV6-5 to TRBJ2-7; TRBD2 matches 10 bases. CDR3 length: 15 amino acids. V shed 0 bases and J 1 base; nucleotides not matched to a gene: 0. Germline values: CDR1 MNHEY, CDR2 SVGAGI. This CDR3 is CASSYSSGGSYEQYF. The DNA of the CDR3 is TGTGCCAGCAGTTACTCTAGCGGGGGGTCCTACGAGCAGTACTTC.